A selection of T cell receptor beta chains follows, all from one sample in a study of blood T cell repertoires in COVID-19. The table came from immunoSEQ multiplex PCR; TCRdb's copy has only in-frame clones and leaves some out. The repertoire holds fewer than 500,000 clones, roughly 91% seen once, with approximately 4.5% in the top ten. Sequenced input: peripheral blood. The receptors were gathered from a woman in her 30s with acute or convalescent COVID-19. CDR3s include the opening cysteine and the closing phenylalanine or tryptophan. The D gene is left open where the match is weak. For some rows the clone size is stated as once, few or many, or as a class when expanded; others skip it.

CDR3aa | CDR3nt | j_gene | d_gene | v_gene | abundance
CAISDKTQFYNEQFF | TGTGCCATCAGTGACAAGACACAGTTCTACAATGAGCAGTTCTTC | TRBJ2-1 | NA | TRBV10-3 | NA
CASSLTTEGEQFF | TGTGCCAGCAGCTTAACGACGGAGGGTGAGCAGTTCTTC | TRBJ2-1 | NA | TRBV7-3 | NA
CASSQDYNSLNEQFF | TGCGCCAGCAGCCAAGATTACAACAGCCTCAATGAGCAGTTCTTC | TRBJ2-1 | NA | TRBV4-1 | NA
CASSWGGGPPHF | TGTGCCAGCAGCTGGGGAGGGGGTCCCCCCCACTTT | TRBJ1-6 | NA | TRBV27 | NA
CASSPHTYNEQFF | TGTGCCAGCAGTCCCCACACCTACAATGAGCAGTTCTTC | TRBJ2-1 | NA | TRBV28 | NA
CASSFIPGQGSETQYF | TGTGCCAGCAGCTTCATTCCGGGACAGGGTTCGGAGACCCAGTACTTC | TRBJ2-5 | TRBD1 | TRBV7-2 | many
CASETDDLSGNTIYF | TGTGCCAGCGAGACAGATGATCTCTCTGGAAACACCATATATTTT | TRBJ1-3 | NA | TRBV28 | NA
CASSNPSNREGGNTEAFF | TGTGCCAGCAGCAATCCCTCGAACAGGGAGGGGGGGAACACTGAAGCTTTCTTT | TRBJ1-1 | NA | TRBV21-1 | NA
CASSSSLAGDNEQFF | TGTGCCAGCAGCTCGAGCCTGGCGGGGGACAATGAGCAGTTCTTC | TRBJ2-1 | TRBD2 | TRBV3-1/TRBV3-2 | NA
CAWSDQRGTGRVSFEQFF | TGTGCCTGGAGTGACCAACGCGGGACAGGACGCGTATCGTTTGAGCAGTTCTTC | TRBJ2-1 | TRBD1 | TRBV30 | NA
CASSTRDSAGFFF | TGTGCCAGCAGTACCCGGGACTCCGCCGGTTTCTTCTTC | TRBJ2-1 | NA | TRBV27 | NA
CASSHIRGLANEQFF | TGTGCCAGCAGCCATATTCGGGGGTTGGCCAATGAGCAGTTCTTC | TRBJ2-1 | NA | TRBV11-2 | NA
CSASLQGTDTQYF | TGCAGTGCTAGTCTCCAGGGAACAGATACGCAGTATTTT | TRBJ2-3 | NA | TRBV20-1 | NA
CSVEAAAVQGYGYTF | TGCAGCGTTGAAGCCGCGGCCGTCCAGGGCTATGGCTACACCTTC | TRBJ1-2 | NA | TRBV29-1 | NA
CAWTETRGGAFF | TGTGCCTGGACTGAAACGAGGGGGGGAGCTTTCTTT | TRBJ1-1 | NA | TRBV30 | NA
CASRTEVDQPQHF | TGTGCCAGTAGGACAGAAGTAGATCAGCCCCAGCATTTT | TRBJ1-5 | NA | TRBV19 | NA
CASSHNRGGGTEAFF | TGTGCCAGCAGCCACAACAGGGGGGGTGGCACTGAAGCTTTCTTT | TRBJ1-1 | TRBD1 | TRBV14 | once
CASSDRRDNEQFF | TGTGCCAGCAGTGACAGGCGGGACAATGAGCAGTTCTTC | TRBJ2-1 | NA | TRBV3-1/TRBV3-2 | NA
CATSDLEAGSQETQYF | TGTGCCACCAGTGATCTAGAAGCGGGGTCACAAGAGACCCAGTACTTC | TRBJ2-5 | TRBD2 | TRBV24-1 | NA
CSVNFREQNEQFF | TGCAGCGTTAACTTCAGGGAACAGAATGAGCAGTTCTTC | TRBJ2-1 | NA | TRBV29-1 | once
CASSQSYPDTQYF | TGTGCCAGCAGCCAAAGCTATCCAGATACGCAGTATTTT | TRBJ2-3 | NA | TRBV2 | NA
CAWRERDRGIFNEKLFF | TGTGCCTGGAGGGAAAGGGACAGGGGAATCTTTAATGAAAAACTGTTTTTT | TRBJ1-4 | TRBD1 | TRBV30 | NA
CASSGDRYYSGANVLTF | TGTGCCAGCAGTGGTGACAGGTACTACTCTGGGGCCAACGTCCTGACTTTC | TRBJ2-6 | NA | TRBV6-1 | NA
CASSRTLGLAGSNEQFF | TGTGCCAGCAGCCGAACTTTGGGGCTAGCGGGATCCAATGAGCAGTTCTTC | TRBJ2-1 | TRBD2 | TRBV5-6 | NA
CASSRGQASYEQYF | TGTGCCAGCAGCCGTGGGCAGGCCTCCTACGAGCAGTACTTC | TRBJ2-7 | NA | TRBV9 | NA
CASTPPSSYNEQFF | TGTGCCAGCACCCCCCCCAGCTCCTACAATGAGCAGTTCTTC | TRBJ2-1 | NA | TRBV11-2 | NA
CASSQHSRLAGYEQYF | TGTGCCAGCAGCCAACACAGTAGACTAGCGGGGTACGAGCAGTACTTC | TRBJ2-7 | TRBD2 | TRBV6-2/TRBV6-3 | many
CASSLVSYGYTF | TGTGCCAGCAGCTTAGTCTCCTATGGCTACACCTTC | TRBJ1-2 | NA | TRBV7-2 | NA
CASSLNPTGINNSPLHF | TGCGCCAGCAGCCTAAACCCCACAGGGATCAATAATTCACCCCTCCACTTT | TRBJ1-6 | NA | TRBV5-1 | NA
CASSTSDRVVSEQYF | TGTGCCAGCAGCACCAGCGACAGGGTAGTTAGCGAGCAGTACTTC | TRBJ2-7 | TRBD1 | TRBV7-9 | NA
CASSFDRGLREQYF | TGTGCCAGCAGCTTCGACAGGGGCCTTCGCGAGCAGTACTTC | TRBJ2-7 | TRBD1 | TRBV7-2 | NA
CASSSHFDTEAFF | TGTGCCAGCAGTTCCCACTTCGACACTGAAGCTTTCTTT | TRBJ1-1 | NA | TRBV12-3/TRBV12-4 | NA
CASSLLAGDYNEQFF | TGCGCCAGCAGTTTGTTGGCGGGGGACTACAATGAGCAGTTCTTC | TRBJ2-1 | TRBD2 | TRBV5-1 | NA
CASSLTSGGTDTQYF | TGCGCCAGCAGCCTGACTAGCGGGGGCACAGATACGCAGTATTTT | TRBJ2-3 | TRBD2 | TRBV10-2 | NA
CASSTGTGGLYEQYF | TGTGCCAGCAGTACCGGGACAGGGGGTCTCTACGAGCAGTACTTC | TRBJ2-7 | TRBD1 | TRBV6-5 | NA
CASSRDRDSPLHF | TGTGCCAGCAGCCGGGACAGGGATTCACCCCTCCACTTT | TRBJ1-6 | TRBD1 | TRBV27 | few
CASGGRPYTEAFF | TGTGCCAGCGGGGGCAGGCCCTACACTGAAGCTTTCTTT | TRBJ1-1 | NA | TRBV2 | NA
CAINSGRATYGYTF | TGTGCCATTAACTCCGGCAGGGCGACCTATGGCTACACCTTC | TRBJ1-2 | NA | TRBV30 | NA
CASSKGLAGITDTQYF | TGTGCCAGCAGCAAGGGACTAGCGGGGATCACAGATACGCAGTATTTT | TRBJ2-3 | TRBD2 | TRBV5-4 | NA
CASSPRIGANVLTF | TGTGCCAGCAGCCCTAGAATCGGGGCCAACGTCCTGACTTTC | TRBJ2-6 | NA | TRBV3-1/TRBV3-2 | NA
CASTHRADTYEQYF | TGTGCCAGCACACACAGGGCGGATACCTACGAGCAGTACTTC | TRBJ2-7 | NA | TRBV2 | NA
CASKGDNYNEQFF | TGCGCCAGCAAAGGGGATAACTACAATGAGCAGTTCTTC | TRBJ2-1 | NA | TRBV5-1 | NA
CASSHSVADRGLYNEQFF | TGCGCCAGCAGCCATTCGGTAGCGGACAGGGGACTCTACAATGAGCAGTTCTTC | TRBJ2-1 | TRBD1 | TRBV4-1 | once
CASFGQIKLSNYGYTF | TGTGCCAGCTTTGGACAGATCAAACTCTCTAACTATGGCTACACCTTC | TRBJ1-2 | NA | TRBV19 | NA
CASSITGLAGITYEQYF | TGTGCCAGTAGTATTACGGGACTAGCGGGGATTACCTACGAGCAGTACTTC | TRBJ2-7 | TRBD2 | TRBV19 | NA
CASSQVAAGGLQETQYF | TGTGCCAGCAGCCAAGTGGCAGCGGGGGGGCTTCAAGAGACCCAGTACTTC | TRBJ2-5 | TRBD2 | TRBV4-2 | NA
CASSLGQGNYQGGANVLTF | TGTGCCAGCAGCCTCGGACAGGGGAATTACCAGGGAGGGGCCAACGTCCTGACTTTC | TRBJ2-6 | TRBD1 | TRBV11-2 | NA
CATSASGSGGADTQYF | TGTGCCACCAGTGCCTCCGGCAGCGGGGGGGCAGATACGCAGTATTTT | TRBJ2-3 | TRBD2 | TRBV24-1 | NA
CASSPRTSGGETQYF | TGTGCCAGCAGTCCCCGGACTAGCGGGGGAGAGACCCAGTACTTC | TRBJ2-5 | TRBD2 | TRBV27 | once
CASSGDSGGYTF | TGTGCCAGCAGTGGGGACTCGGGTGGCTACACCTTC | TRBJ1-2 | NA | TRBV2 | NA
CASREGGTYEQYF | TGCGCCAGCAGAGAAGGGGGAACCTACGAGCAGTACTTC | TRBJ2-7 | NA | TRBV10-2 | NA
CASSHRDRGIYGYTF | TGTGCCAGCAGCCACCGGGACAGGGGGATCTATGGCTACACCTTC | TRBJ1-2 | TRBD1 | TRBV3-1/TRBV3-2 | NA
CAWSVSLESYYGYTF | TGTGCCTGGAGTGTAAGCTTAGAGTCCTACTATGGCTACACCTTC | TRBJ1-2 | NA | TRBV30 | NA
CASSQGPTYNEQFF | TGCGCCAGCAGCCAAGGGCCCACCTACAATGAGCAGTTCTTC | TRBJ2-1 | NA | TRBV4-1 | NA
CAWSGPRGRSVDEQYF | TGTGCCTGGAGTGGCCCCAGGGGGCGGTCAGTCGACGAGCAGTACTTC | TRBJ2-7 | TRBD1 | TRBV30 | NA
CASSATGGGPGNQPQHF | TGTGCCAGCAGCGCAACAGGGGGAGGGCCGGGCAATCAGCCCCAGCATTTT | TRBJ1-5 | TRBD1 | TRBV7-6 | NA
CASSFWSGTGKNEQYF | TGTGCCAGCAGCTTCTGGTCTGGGACAGGCAAAAACGAGCAGTACTTC | TRBJ2-7 | TRBD1 | TRBV5-6 | NA
CASSPDRDGADTQYF | TGTGCCAGCAGCCCGGACAGGGACGGAGCCGATACGCAGTATTTT | TRBJ2-3 | TRBD1 | TRBV27 | NA
CASSPMTSGVVSETQYF | TGTGCCAGCAGCCCGATGACCAGCGGGGTTGTTAGCGAGACCCAGTACTTC | TRBJ2-5 | TRBD2 | TRBV7-9 | NA